This T cell receptor (beta chain) is from a study of blood T cell repertoires in COVID-19. Study details: Samples of COVID-19 (acute and convalescent) were obtained from the United States, Italy and Spain. Nucleic acid was either cDNA or gDNA, and it came from T cells, B-cell-depleted T cells, or PBMCs.

The count of this clone is one. Per the original methods: Reference gene primer amplification gave estimated nucleated cell counts. Clones were sequenced by immunoSEQ multiplex PCR, and TCRdb holds only the in-frame ones, with some missing. Clone size and V and J calls were adopted from that table, with D and trimming inferred from the DNA. The table shows approximately 110,000 clones, with around 80% occurring only once. Germline lookup yields CDR1 MDHEN and CDR2 SYDVKM. This CDR3 contains 15 residues. Trimming cost V 3 bases and J 0 bases, with 11 bases left between them. The chain links TRBV28 to TRBJ1-1; D possibly corresponds to TRBD1 (5 bases). Material for sequencing was peripheral blood. The receptor's source is a woman of 80 years or more with acute or convalescent COVID-19. As DNA, the CDR3 is TGTGCCAGCAGTTTGGGGGGGGTGCTGAACACTGAAGCTTTCTTT. Protein product: CASSLGGVLNTEAFF.